These 4 T cell receptor beta chains were all obtained from the same sample, sequenced in a study of blood T cells in healthy people across ages. PCR was performed a second time for about 7 to 12 cycles using a sample-barcoded 5' primer and a J-beta primer mix. Each CDR3 protein is one row after TCRdb ran MiXCR on the 5' RACE reads. This table has 1.8 million or so distinct CDR3 sequences, about 39% appearing once. The sample was blood. The receptors originated from a human donor in good health.

This clonotype was recorded a few times. The CDR3 loop is CASSLMGREGNYGYTF. CDR3 sequence (DNA): TGTGCCAGCAGCTTAATGGGCAGGGAGGGGAACTATGGCTACACCTTC. The V and J genes are TRBV7-3 and TRBJ1-2; D is perhaps TRBD1 (5 bases). Germline lookup yields CDR1 SGHTA and CDR2 FQGTGA. The V and J ends lost 1 base and 2 bases respectively, with 14 bases between them. The length of the CDR3 is 16 residues.

This clonotype was seen a handful of times. The chain recombines TRBV18 with TRBJ1-2; a weak D match, TRBD1 (5 bases). Trimming pared 0 bases from V and 5 bases from J, leaving 16 bases between. This CDR3 contains 16 residues. Germline CDR1 and CDR2: KGHSH and LQKENI. CDR3 sequence: CASSPPFDGGLYGYTF. CDR3 nucleotides: TGTGCCAGCTCACCACCGTTTGACGGGGGGTTATATGGCTACACCTTC.

This clonotype came up a few times. The chain joins TRBV6-2 or TRBV6-3 to TRBJ2-1, with unresolved D. Germline V gene data show CDR1 as MNHEY and CDR2 as SVGEGT. Trimming removed 8 bases from V and 3 bases from J, with 11 bases in between. This CDR3 is 13 amino acids long. CDR3 in amino acids: CASESTNYNEQFF. In DNA, the CDR3 is TGTGCCAGCGAGTCTACTAACTACAATGAGCAGTTCTTC.

The chain combines TRBV7-9 with TRBJ1-4; D remains ambiguous. CDR1 and CDR2 (germline): SEHNR, FQNEAQ (reference sequence). The CDR3 covers 14 residues. Trimming shortened V by 1 base and J by 4 bases, and 7 bases separated the two germline ends. The CDR3 loop is CASSLEGVNEKLFF. For the CDR3, the DNA is TGTGCCAGCAGCTTAGAGGGCGTTAATGAAAAACTGTTTTTT.